This T cell receptor beta chain was captured in a study of blood T cell repertoires in COVID-19. The wider study: Material from acute and convalescent COVID-19 was sourced from the United States, Italy and Spain. The cDNA or gDNA used as material had been derived from T cells, B-cell-depleted T cells, or PBMCs.

Per the study methods: From reference gene primer amplification, estimates of nucleated cell counts were derived. Clones were read by immunoSEQ multiplex PCR, and TCRdb kept only the in-frame ones, dropping some. Clonal size and the V and J genes are those of that table, whereas D and trimming came from the DNA. This table has roughly 190,000 clones, 83% appearing once. Per the germline V gene, CDR1 is SGHVS and CDR2 is FNYEAQ. The CDR3 runs 15 residues. V was trimmed by 2 bases and J by 4 bases, leaving 14 bases between them. The sample taken for sequencing was peripheral blood. This receptor was taken from a man between 45 and 60 years old with active or convalescent COVID-19. The V call is TRBV7-6, the J call TRBJ1-2; tentative D call: TRBD1 (5 bases). CDR3 amino acids: CASSLTQGLGYGYTF. The DNA of the CDR3 is TGTGCCAGCAGCTTAACTCAGGGCTTGGGCTATGGCTACACCTTC.